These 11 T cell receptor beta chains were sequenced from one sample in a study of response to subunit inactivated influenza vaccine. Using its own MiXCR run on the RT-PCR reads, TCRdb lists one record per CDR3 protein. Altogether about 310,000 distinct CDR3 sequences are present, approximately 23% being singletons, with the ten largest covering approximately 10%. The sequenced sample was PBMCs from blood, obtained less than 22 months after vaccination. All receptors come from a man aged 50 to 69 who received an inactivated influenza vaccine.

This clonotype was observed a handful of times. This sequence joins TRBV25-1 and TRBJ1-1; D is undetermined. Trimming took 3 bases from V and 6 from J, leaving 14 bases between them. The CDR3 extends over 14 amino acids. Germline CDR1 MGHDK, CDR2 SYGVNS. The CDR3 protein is CASSDIKPLAEAFF. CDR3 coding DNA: TGTGCCAGCAGTGATATCAAGCCGCTGGCTGAAGCTTTCTTT.

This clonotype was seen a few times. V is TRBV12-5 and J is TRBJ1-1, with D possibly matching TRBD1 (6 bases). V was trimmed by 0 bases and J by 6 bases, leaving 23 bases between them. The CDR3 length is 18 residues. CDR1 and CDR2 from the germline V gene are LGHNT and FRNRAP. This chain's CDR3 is CASGLVRWGARSLSEAFF. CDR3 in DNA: TGTGCTAGTGGTTTGGTACGGTGGGGGGCTCGATCACTCTCTGAAGCTTTCTTT.

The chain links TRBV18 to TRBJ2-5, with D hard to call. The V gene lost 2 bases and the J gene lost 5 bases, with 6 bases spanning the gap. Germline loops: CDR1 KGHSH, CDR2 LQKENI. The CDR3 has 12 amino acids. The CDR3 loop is CASSPKEETQYF. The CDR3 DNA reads TGTGCCAGCTCACCAAAGGAGGAGACCCAGTACTTC.

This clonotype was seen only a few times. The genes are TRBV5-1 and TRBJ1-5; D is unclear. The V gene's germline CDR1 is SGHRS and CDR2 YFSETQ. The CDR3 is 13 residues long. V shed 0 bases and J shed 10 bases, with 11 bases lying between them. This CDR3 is CASSLGAESPQHF. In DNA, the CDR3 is TGCGCCAGCAGCTTGGGCGCGGAGTCTCCCCAGCATTTT.

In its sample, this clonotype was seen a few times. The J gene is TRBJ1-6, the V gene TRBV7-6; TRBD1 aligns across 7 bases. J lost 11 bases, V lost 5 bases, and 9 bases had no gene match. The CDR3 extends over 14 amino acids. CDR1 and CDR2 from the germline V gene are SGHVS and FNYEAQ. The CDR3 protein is CASSRLDRDTPLHF. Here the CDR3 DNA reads TGTGCCAGCAGCCGCCTCGACAGGGACACACCCCTCCACTTT.

DNA for the CDR3: TGCAGCGTGTCAGCAGTTAGCACAGATACGCAGTATTTT. It is translated as CSVSAVSTDTQYF. This chain connects TRBV29-1 to TRBJ2-3; D gene unclear. The V gene lost 6 bases and the J gene lost 0 bases, with 10 bases spanning the gap. CDR3 length: 13 amino acids. Germline V gives CDR1 SQVTM, CDR2 ANQGSEA.

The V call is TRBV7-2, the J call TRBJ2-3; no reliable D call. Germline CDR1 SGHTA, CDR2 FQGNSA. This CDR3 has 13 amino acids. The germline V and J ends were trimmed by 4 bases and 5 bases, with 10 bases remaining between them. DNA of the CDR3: TGTGCCAGCAGCTCAGGACCTTTAGATACGCAGTATTTT. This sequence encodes CASSSGPLDTQYF.

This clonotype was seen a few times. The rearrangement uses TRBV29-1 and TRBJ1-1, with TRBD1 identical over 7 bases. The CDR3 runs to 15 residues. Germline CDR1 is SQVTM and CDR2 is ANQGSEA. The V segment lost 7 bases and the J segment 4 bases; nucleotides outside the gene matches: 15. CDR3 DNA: TGCAGCGCTAAAAGGGCAGGGGGTTCGGGCACTGAAGCTTTCTTT. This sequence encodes CSAKRAGGSGTEAFF.

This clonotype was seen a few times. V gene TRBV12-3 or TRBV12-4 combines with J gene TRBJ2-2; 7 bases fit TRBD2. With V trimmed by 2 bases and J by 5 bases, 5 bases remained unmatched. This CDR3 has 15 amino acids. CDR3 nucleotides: TGTGCCAGCAGTTTAAGCGGGGCCCGAACCGGGGAGCTGTTTTTT. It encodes CASSLSGARTGELFF.

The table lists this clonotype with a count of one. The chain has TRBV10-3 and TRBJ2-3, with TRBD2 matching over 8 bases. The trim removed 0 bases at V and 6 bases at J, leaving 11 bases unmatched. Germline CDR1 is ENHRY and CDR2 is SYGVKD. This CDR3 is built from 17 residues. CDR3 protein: CAISESGARGARDTQYF. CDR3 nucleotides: TGTGCCATCAGTGAGTCCGGAGCGCGGGGGGCCCGTGATACGCAGTATTTT.

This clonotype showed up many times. The DNA for the CDR3 is TGTGCCAGCAGCCCCTACGAGGGACACTTAAACACTGAAGCTTTCTTT. It specifies CASSPYEGHLNTEAFF. This chain links TRBV7-9 with TRBJ1-1, with D maybe TRBD1 (6 bases). This CDR3 has 16 amino acids. Germline V CDR1 and CDR2: SEHNR, FQNEAQ (reference sequence). With 5 bases removed from V and 2 bases from J, the gap between germline ends came to 18 bases.